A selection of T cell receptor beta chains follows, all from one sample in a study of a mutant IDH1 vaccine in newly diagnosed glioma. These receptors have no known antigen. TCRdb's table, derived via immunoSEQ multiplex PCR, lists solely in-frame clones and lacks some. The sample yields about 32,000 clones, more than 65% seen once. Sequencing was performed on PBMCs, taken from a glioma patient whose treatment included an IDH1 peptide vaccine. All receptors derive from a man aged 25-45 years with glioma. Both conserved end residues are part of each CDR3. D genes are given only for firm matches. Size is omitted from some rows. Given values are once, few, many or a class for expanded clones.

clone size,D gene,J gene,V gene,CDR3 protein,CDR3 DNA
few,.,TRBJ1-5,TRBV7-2,CASSLFGDSNQPQHF,TGTGCCAGCAGCTTGTTCGGGGATAGCAATCAGCCCCAGCATTTT
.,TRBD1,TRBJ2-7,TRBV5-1,CASSRDRGNYEQYF,TGCGCCAGCAGCCGGGACAGGGGGAACTACGAGCAGTACTTC
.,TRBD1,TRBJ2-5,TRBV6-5,CASSSGQGGETQYF,TGTGCCAGCAGCTCTGGACAGGGAGGAGAGACCCAGTACTTC
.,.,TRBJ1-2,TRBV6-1,CASSWRGDGYTF,TGTGCCAGCAGTTGGCGGGGGGATGGCTACACCTTC
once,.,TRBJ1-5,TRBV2,CASKTEAGQPQHF,TGTGCCAGCAAAACAGAGGCCGGTCAGCCCCAGCATTTT
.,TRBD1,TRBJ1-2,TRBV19,CASGDRVFSYGYTF,TGTGCCAGTGGGGACAGGGTCTTTTCCTATGGCTACACCTTC
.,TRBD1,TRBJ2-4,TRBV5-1,CASSLTGGENIQYF,TGCGCCAGCAGCTTGACAGGGGGCGAAAACATTCAGTACTTC
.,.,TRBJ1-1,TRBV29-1,CSVSFRGALPRAFF,TGCAGCGTTTCTTTTAGGGGGGCCCTCCCTAGGGCTTTCTTT
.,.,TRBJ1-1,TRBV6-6,CASTKGGTEAFF,TGTGCCAGCACCAAGGGGGGCACTGAAGCTTTCTTT
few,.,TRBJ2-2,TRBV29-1,CSAQGGSGAGELFF,TGCAGCGCCCAGGGGGGGAGCGGGGCCGGGGAGCTGTTTTTT
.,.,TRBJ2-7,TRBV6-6,CASSRRPGSSYEQYF,TGTGCCAGCAGCCGGAGACCTGGGAGCTCCTACGAGCAGTACTTC
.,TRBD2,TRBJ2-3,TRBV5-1,CASSLGTSGRAGVHTQYF,TGCGCCAGCAGCTTGGGGACTAGCGGGAGGGCAGGAGTCCATACGCAGTATTTT
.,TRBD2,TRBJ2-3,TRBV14,CASSHRTSVFTDTQYF,TGTGCCAGCAGCCACCGGACTAGCGTTTTCACAGATACGCAGTATTTT
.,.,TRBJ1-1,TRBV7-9,CASSSLSTEAFF,TGTGCCAGCAGCTCCCTTAGCACTGAAGCTTTCTTT
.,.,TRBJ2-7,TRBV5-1,CASNAQSIGTLGEQYF,TGCGCCAGCAACGCCCAAAGTATCGGGACTTTGGGGGAGCAGTACTTC
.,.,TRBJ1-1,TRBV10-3,CAISESGRGNTEAFF,TGTGCCATCAGTGAGTCCGGCAGGGGGAACACTGAAGCTTTCTTT
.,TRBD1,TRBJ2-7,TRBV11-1,CASSFFQGQEYF,TGTGCCAGCAGCTTTTTCCAGGGACAGGAGTACTTC
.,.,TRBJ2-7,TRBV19,CASSMPGVSSYEQYF,TGTGCCAGTAGTATGCCCGGGGTGAGCTCCTACGAGCAGTACTTC
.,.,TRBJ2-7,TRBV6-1,CASSEIGGLPYEQYF,TGTGCCAGCAGTGAAATCGGGGGTCTCCCCTACGAGCAGTACTTC
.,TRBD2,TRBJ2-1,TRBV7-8,CASSPRRGRGNEQFF,TGTGCCAGCAGCCCCCGCCGCGGGAGGGGTAATGAGCAGTTCTTC
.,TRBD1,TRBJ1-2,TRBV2,CASRWTGEYGYTF,TGTGCCAGCAGATGGACAGGGGAGTATGGCTACACCTTC
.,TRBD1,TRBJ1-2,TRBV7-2,CASSLQGQGHYGYTF,TGTGCCAGCAGCTTACAGGGACAGGGGCACTATGGCTACACCTTC
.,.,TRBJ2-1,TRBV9,CASSVGAPRGDEQFF,TGTGCCAGCAGCGTAGGAGCGCCCAGAGGGGATGAGCAGTTCTTC
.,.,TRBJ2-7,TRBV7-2,CASSLASGLAVYEQYF,TGTGCCAGCAGCTTAGCGTCGGGGCTAGCAGTCTACGAGCAGTACTTC
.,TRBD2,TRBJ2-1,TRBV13,CASSLDSTSGPSYNEQFF,TGTGCCAGCAGCCTCGACTCAACTAGCGGGCCCTCCTACAATGAGCAGTTCTTC
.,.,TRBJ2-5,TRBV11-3,CASSLIREETQYF,TGTGCCAGCAGCCTCATTAGGGAAGAGACCCAGTACTTC
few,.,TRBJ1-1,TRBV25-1,CASRGLTGEAFF,TGTGCCAGCAGAGGTCTGACGGGGGAAGCTTTCTTT
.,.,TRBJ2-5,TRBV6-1,CASRGGRWETQYF,TGTGCCAGCAGGGGTGGTAGATGGGAGACCCAGTACTTC
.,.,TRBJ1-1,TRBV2,CASLRVPTEAFF,TGTGCCAGTTTGAGGGTGCCCACTGAAGCTTTCTTT
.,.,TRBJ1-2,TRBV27,CASANSETSGHGNYTF,TGTGCCAGCGCTAATTCTGAGACGTCCGGGCATGGAAACTACACCTTC
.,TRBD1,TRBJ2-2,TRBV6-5,CASSWDRVAGELFF,TGTGCCAGCAGTTGGGACAGGGTAGCCGGGGAGCTGTTTTTT
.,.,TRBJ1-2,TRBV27,CASSPGQGAGYTF,TGTGCCAGCAGTCCGGGACAAGGCGCCGGCTACACCTTC
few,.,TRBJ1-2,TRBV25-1,CASSESGYGYTF,TGTGCCAGCAGTGAATCAGGGTATGGCTACACCTTC
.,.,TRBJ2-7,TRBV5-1,CASSFIRQPSSYEQYF,TGCGCCAGCAGCTTTATCAGACAGCCGAGCTCCTACGAGCAGTACTTC
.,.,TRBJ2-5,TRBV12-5,CASGAPLAGMGQETQYF,TGTGCTAGTGGTGCCCCGCTAGCTGGGATGGGCCAAGAGACCCAGTACTTC
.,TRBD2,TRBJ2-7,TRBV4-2,CASSQDLTSGSYEQYF,TGTGCCAGCAGCCAAGATTTGACTAGCGGGAGCTACGAGCAGTACTTC
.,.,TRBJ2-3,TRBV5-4,CASSLDRAPQYF,TGTGCCAGCAGCTTAGACCGGGCCCCGCAGTATTTT
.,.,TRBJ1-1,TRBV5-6,CASSSDTKAFF,TGTGCCAGCAGCTCGGACACAAAAGCTTTCTTT
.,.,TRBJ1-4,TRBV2,CASRGTVSTNEKLFF,TGTGCCAGCAGAGGAACAGTTTCAACTAATGAAAAACTGTTTTTT
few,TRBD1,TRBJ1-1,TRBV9,CASSGTGAYTEAFF,TGTGCCAGCAGCGGGACAGGCGCCTACACTGAAGCTTTCTTT
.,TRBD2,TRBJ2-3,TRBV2,CASSGLARSTDTQYF,TGTGCCAGCAGTGGACTAGCTAGGTCCACAGATACGCAGTATTTT
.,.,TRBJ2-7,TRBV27,CASSLSTAHLATGAREQYF,TGTGCCAGCAGTTTATCGACCGCCCACCTAGCGACCGGGGCCCGCGAGCAGTACTTC
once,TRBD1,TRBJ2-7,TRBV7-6,CASSLASGTGGSTGTYEQYF,TGTGCCAGCAGCTTGGCCTCGGGGACAGGGGGATCTACGGGGACCTACGAGCAGTACTTC
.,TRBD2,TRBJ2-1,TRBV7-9,CASSLLAGGPGEQFF,TGTGCCAGCAGCTTACTAGCGGGAGGGCCGGGTGAGCAGTTCTTC
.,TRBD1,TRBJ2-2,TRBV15,CATSREKGTVITGELFF,TGTGCCACCAGCAGAGAGAAAGGGACAGTAATCACCGGGGAGCTGTTTTTT
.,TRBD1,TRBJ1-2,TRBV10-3,CAISLGQGAGGYTF,TGTGCCATCAGTCTAGGACAGGGGGCCGGTGGCTACACCTTC
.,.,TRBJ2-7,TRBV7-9,CASSFGPYAYEQYF,TGTGCCAGCAGCTTTGGGCCTTATGCCTACGAGCAGTACTTC
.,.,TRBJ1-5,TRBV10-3,CAIRHGLEGNQPQHF,TGTGCCATCAGGCACGGACTGGAGGGCAATCAGCCCCAGCATTTT
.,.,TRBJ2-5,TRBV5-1,CASSSLIPGIKTQYF,TGCGCCAGCAGCTCCCTAATACCGGGGATTAAGACCCAGTACTTC
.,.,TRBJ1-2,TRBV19,CASTPGGAVYGYTF,TGTGCCAGTACCCCGGGGGGGGCGGTCTATGGCTACACCTTC
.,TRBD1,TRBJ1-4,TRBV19,CASSWTGDEKLFF,TGTGCCAGTAGTTGGACAGGCGACGAAAAACTGTTTTTT
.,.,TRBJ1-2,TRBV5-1,CASSLVGGDYGYTF,TGCGCCAGCAGCTTGGTCGGTGGGGACTATGGCTACACCTTC
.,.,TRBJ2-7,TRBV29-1,CSGLGPYEQYF,TGCAGCGGTCTCGGTCCCTACGAGCAGTACTTC
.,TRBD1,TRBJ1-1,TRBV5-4,CASSLGGAWTEAFF,TGTGCCAGCAGCTTAGGGGGCGCGTGGACTGAAGCTTTCTTT
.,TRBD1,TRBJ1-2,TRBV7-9,CASGQQGGGYTF,TGTGCCAGCGGGCAACAGGGGGGCGGCTACACCTTC
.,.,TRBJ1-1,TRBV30,CAWSPRVVQMKAFF,TGTGCCTGGAGTCCCAGGGTGGTCCAGATGAAAGCTTTCTTT
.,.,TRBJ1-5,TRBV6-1,CASNGRGRSNQPQHF,TGTGCCAGCAACGGCAGGGGCCGGAGCAATCAGCCCCAGCATTTT
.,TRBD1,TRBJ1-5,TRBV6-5,CASRVGQYQPQHF,TGTGCCAGCAGGGTGGGACAGTATCAGCCCCAGCATTTT
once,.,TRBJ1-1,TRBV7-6,CASSLAPNTEAFF,TGTGCCAGCAGCTTAGCCCCGAACACTGAAGCTTTCTTT